Following are 14 T cell receptor beta chains from one sample sequenced in a study of blood T cell repertoires in COVID-19. Repertoires were generated with immunoSEQ multiplex PCR, while TCRdb's copy carries only in-frame clones and drops some. The sample gives over 150,000 clones, around 87% of which show up once; around 2.4% is in the top ten. Sequencing was performed on PBMCs or T cells enriched from blood (not recorded which). Receptors originate from a woman in her thirties who had recovered from COVID-19.

The chain carries TRBV12-3 or TRBV12-4 and TRBJ1-4; D is unclear. The CDR3 has 13 amino acids. V was shortened by 7 bases and J by 8 bases, with 14 bases between the two germline ends. This chain's CDR3 is CASTILSGEKLFF. CDR3 DNA sequence: TGTGCCAGCACCATCCTCTCGGGGGAAAAACTGTTTTTT.

The chain couples TRBV4-2 to TRBJ1-2, with 7 bases identical to TRBD1. The CDR3 sequence is 16 residues long. V gave up 1 base and J gave up 0 bases; unmatched junction bases: 5. Germline CDR1 LGHNA, CDR2 YNFKEQ. The CDR3 DNA sequence: TGTGCCAGCAGCCAAGCCCCGGACAGGCCTAACTATGGCTACACCTTC. Translating it yields CASSQAPDRPNYGYTF.

The CDR3: CASSLGEPYEQYF. The CDR3 DNA reads TGTGCCAGCAGCTTGGGAGAACCGTACGAGCAGTACTTC. This rearrangement joins TRBV5-4 to TRBJ2-7; no firm D call. The CDR3 totals 13 residues. CDR1 is SGHNT, CDR2 YYREEE, per germline (reference sequence). Trimming pared 0 bases from V and 4 bases from J, leaving 8 bases between.

The V call is TRBV13, the J call TRBJ1-1, with D possibly TRBD1 on 5 matching bases. Trimming took off 5 bases at V and 4 bases at J, with 14 bases between the two ends. Per the germline V gene, CDR1 is PRHDT and CDR2 is FYEKMQ (reference sequence). CDR3 length equals 14 residues. This CDR3 is CASSDVGGSTEAFF. Here the CDR3 DNA reads TGTGCCAGCAGCGACGTTGGGGGGAGCACTGAAGCTTTCTTT.

The chain employs TRBV5-1 and TRBJ1-2, with a tentative D call TRBD1 (6 bases). CDR3 length: 15 amino acids. V lost 3 bases to trimming and J lost 4 bases, with 16 bases between them. CDR1 SGHRS and CDR2 YFSETQ come from the germline V gene. In DNA form, the CDR3 reads TGCGCCAGCAGCTCGGGACATCTGAGCGGCTATGGCTACACCTTC. Protein: CASSSGHLSGYGYTF.

V usage is TRBV19 and J usage is TRBJ2-1; TRBD1 agrees at 7 bases. The germline CDR1 and CDR2 sequences are LNHDA and SQIVND (reference sequence). Trimming cost V 3 bases and J 7 bases; bases outside gene matches: 6. This CDR3 spans 14 amino acids. The CDR3 loop is CASSIQGVRNEQFF. For the CDR3, the DNA is TGTGCCAGTAGTATTCAGGGGGTAAGGAATGAGCAGTTCTTC.

The chain employs TRBV30 and TRBJ1-5; weak D call: TRBD1 (5 bases). Per germline, CDR1 GTSNPN and CDR2 SVGIG (reference sequence). With 2 bases removed from V and 6 bases from J, the gap between germline ends came to 17 bases. CDR3 length: 15 amino acids. The chain's CDR3 is CAWSSRRVSGQPQHF. CDR3 nucleotide sequence: TGTGCCTGGAGTTCTCGCAGGGTCTCGGGTCAGCCCCAGCATTTT.

Concerning this clone: A far larger clone differs by one base, so this is likely a read error. J is TRBJ1-1 and V is TRBV7-6; possible D gene TRBD1, 6 bases. Per germline, CDR1 SGHVS and CDR2 FNYEAQ. This CDR3 is 13 amino acids long. Trimming shortened V by 5 bases and J by 1 base, and 8 bases separated the two germline ends. The CDR3 spells CASSLTGNTEAFF. DNA of the CDR3: TGTGCCAGCAGCCTGACAGGGAACACTGAAGCTTTCTTT.

The chain recombines TRBV18 with TRBJ2-5, with D maybe TRBD1 (5 bases). Trimming shortened V by 2 bases and J by 5 bases, and 9 bases separated the two germline ends. CDR1 KGHSH and CDR2 LQKENI come from the germline V gene. The CDR3 is 13 residues long. CDR3 bases: TGTGCCAGCTCACCAGGGGCTGGGGAGACCCAGTACTTC. It yields the protein CASSPGAGETQYF.

Here the CDR3 DNA reads TGTGCCAGCTCACCTTGGACAGGGTTGGAAAACATTCAGTACTTC. As protein: CASSPWTGLENIQYF. The chain links TRBV18 to TRBJ2-4; 8 bases align to TRBD1. The CDR3 loop spans 15 amino acids. Germline lookup yields CDR1 KGHSH and CDR2 LQKENI. The J segment lost 5 bases and the V segment lost 3 bases, leaving 6 bases of the junction unmatched.

The V gene is TRBV6-4, the J gene TRBJ2-3; D call uncertain. The V gene's germline CDR1 is MRHNA and CDR2 SNTAGT. The CDR3 sequence is 14 residues long. The V and J ends lost 4 bases and 0 bases respectively, with 8 bases between them. In DNA, the CDR3 is TGTGCCAGCAGTGTTGATACTAGCACAGATACGCAGTATTTT. Translation gives CASSVDTSTDTQYF.

V usage is TRBV12-3 or TRBV12-4 and J usage is TRBJ1-2; D is possibly TRBD1 (6 bases). V was pared by 10 bases and J by 2 bases, with 14 bases between. This CDR3 is built from 13 residues. The CDR3 loop reads CATRQASNYGYTF. Here the CDR3 DNA reads TGTGCCACTCGACAGGCCTCAAACTATGGCTACACCTTC.

The chain couples TRBV27 to TRBJ1-5; D might be TRBD1 (6 bases). The CDR3 consists of 15 residues. V lost 4 bases and J 6 bases, leaving 16 bases between the germline ends. The germline gives CDR1 MNHEY, CDR2 SMNVEV (reference sequence). The CDR3, as DNA: TGTGCCAGCAGTTCCGACAGGTCCGACGGTCAGCCCCAGCATTTT. Translated: CASSSDRSDGQPQHF.

The chain links TRBV7-3 to TRBJ1-5, with D possibly TRBD1 on 6 matching bases. The germline V gene has CDR1 SGHTA and CDR2 FQGTGA. The ends were cut back, 5 bases at V and 2 bases at J, with 7 bases in the middle. The CDR3 totals 13 residues. CDR3 sequence (DNA): TGTGCCAGCAGCGCAGGGGGCAATCAGCCCCAGCATTTT. Translated: CASSAGGNQPQHF.